These T cell receptor beta chains were read from a single sample in a study of T cell responses to AZD1222 COVID-19 vaccine. Repertoires were generated with immunoSEQ multiplex PCR, while TCRdb's copy carries only in-frame clones and drops some. The repertoire includes about 78,000 clones, roughly 87% of them detected once, and roughly a quarter sits in the top ten. The material sequenced was peripheral blood, taken on day 0 of AZD1222 vaccination. The origin of the receptors is an adult in good health. Both conserved end residues are part of each CDR3. The D gene is left open where the match is weak. Size is stated for part of the rows, as once, few or many counts, or as a class when the clone is expanded.

j_call clone_size d_call v_call cdr3_aa cdr3_nt
TRBJ2-3 - TRBD2 TRBV3-1/TRBV3-2 CASSQVASGSAGDTQYF TGTGCCAGCAGCCAAGTCGCTAGCGGTTCGGCGGGGGATACGCAGTATTTT
TRBJ1-1 - TRBD1 TRBV27 CASSARGQNTEAFF TGTGCCAGCAGTGCCAGGGGGCAGAACACTGAAGCTTTCTTT
TRBJ2-1 - - TRBV28 CASTSGGRASSYNEQFF TGTGCCAGCACCTCCGGGGGGCGGGCCAGCTCCTACAATGAGCAGTTCTTC
TRBJ2-6 - - TRBV23-1 CASSLGRTSSGANVLTF TGCGCCAGCAGTCTCGGCAGAACTAGCTCTGGGGCCAACGTCCTGACTTTC
TRBJ2-5 - - TRBV9 CASSVRASVFETQYF TGTGCCAGCAGCGTACGCGCCTCAGTTTTCGAGACCCAGTACTTC
TRBJ1-2 - - TRBV4-1 CASSQDPTGQRYGYTF TGCGCCAGCAGCCAAGACCCAACCGGACAGCGCTATGGCTACACCTTC
TRBJ2-4 - TRBD1 TRBV5-8 CASSWDRAAGNIQYF TGTGCCAGCAGCTGGGACAGGGCCGCGGGAAACATTCAGTACTTC
TRBJ1-1 - - TRBV5-5 CASSFHSEAFF TGTGCCAGCAGCTTTCATTCTGAAGCTTTCTTT
TRBJ2-1 few - TRBV3-1/TRBV3-2 CASSQGQMGEQFF TGTGCCAGCAGCCAAGGTCAAATGGGGGAGCAGTTCTTC
TRBJ1-5 - - TRBV19 CASSISTGKGSNQPQHF TGTGCCAGTAGTATAAGTACAGGGAAAGGGAGCAATCAGCCCCAGCATTTT
TRBJ1-4 - - TRBV9 CASSGHPDEKLFF TGTGCCAGCAGCGGACACCCTGATGAAAAACTGTTTTTT
TRBJ1-5 - - TRBV27 CASSGGGVQPQHF TGTGCCAGCAGTGGGGGAGGGGTTCAGCCCCAGCATTTT
TRBJ1-2 - TRBD1 TRBV12-5 CASAILLRQGHTF TGTGCTAGTGCCATCCTGCTCAGACAGGGCCACACCTTC
TRBJ2-1 - TRBD1 TRBV12-5 CASAGTVYNEQFF TGTGCTAGCGCCGGGACAGTTTACAATGAGCAGTTCTTC
TRBJ2-7 few TRBD1 TRBV28 CASMGQGAYEQYF TGTGCCAGCATGGGACAGGGAGCTTACGAGCAGTACTTC
TRBJ2-7 - TRBD2 TRBV7-2 CASSVSGRDYEQYF TGTGCCAGCAGTGTTAGCGGGCGGGACTACGAGCAGTACTTC
TRBJ2-7 - - TRBV12-3/TRBV12-4 CASSPAWTYEQYF TGTGCCAGCAGCCCCGCGTGGACCTACGAGCAGTACTTC
TRBJ1-5 - TRBD1 TRBV24-1 CATSQGDNQPQHF TGTGCCACCAGTCAGGGGGACAATCAGCCCCAGCATTTT
TRBJ2-7 - - TRBV6-4 CASSYGGPPYEQYF TGTGCCAGCAGTTATGGCGGTCCTCCCTACGAGCAGTACTTC
TRBJ2-3 - TRBD1 TRBV5-4 CASSSYIRDRGDTQYF TGTGCCAGCAGCTCGTACATCCGGGACAGGGGAGATACGCAGTATTTT
TRBJ2-2 once - TRBV5-1 CASTAVSGHTGELFF TGCGCCAGCACGGCGGTCTCGGGCCACACCGGGGAGCTGTTTTTT
TRBJ1-3 once - TRBV11-2 CASSLGGAGNTIYF TGTGCCAGCAGCTTAGGGGGCGCTGGAAACACCATATATTTT
TRBJ1-3 - - TRBV27 CASSVRGFGNTIYF TGTGCCAGCAGTGTTCGGGGTTTTGGAAACACCATATATTTT
TRBJ2-2 - - TRBV15 CATSRDPSPGQTGELFF TGTGCCACCAGCAGAGACCCCTCACCTGGACAGACCGGGGAGCTGTTTTTT
TRBJ1-5 - - TRBV19 CASSPSMDQPQHF TGTGCCAGTAGCCCATCCATGGATCAGCCCCAGCATTTT
TRBJ1-2 - - TRBV18 CASSPTGPYSNYGYTF TGTGCCAGCTCACCGACAGGTCCTTATTCTAACTATGGCTACACCTTC
TRBJ1-2 - - TRBV5-1 CASSPDGYGYTF TGCGCCAGCAGCCCGGACGGGTATGGCTACACCTTC
TRBJ2-3 - TRBD2 TRBV5-1 CASSLGLTAGEAGTDTQYF TGCGCCAGCAGCTTGGGCCTGACGGCGGGAGAAGCGGGCACAGATACGCAGTATTTT
TRBJ2-7 - - TRBV19 CASSAYGTLYEQYF TGTGCCAGTAGTGCTTACGGGACACTTTACGAGCAGTACTTC
TRBJ1-3 - - TRBV2 CASTWDVTGNTIYF TGTGCCAGCACCTGGGACGTTACTGGAAACACCATATATTTT
TRBJ2-2 - TRBD2 TRBV6-5 CASRPLAGGGGELFF TGTGCCAGCAGGCCACTAGCGGGAGGGGGTGGGGAGCTGTTTTTT
TRBJ2-3 - TRBD1 TRBV10-3 CAISEGQGSTQYF TGTGCCATCAGTGAGGGACAGGGGAGCACGCAGTATTTT
TRBJ2-7 once TRBD2 TRBV11-2 CASKASGSFYEQYF TGTGCCAGCAAGGCTAGCGGGAGTTTTTACGAGCAGTACTTC
TRBJ1-3 - - TRBV5-4 CASSLEGSLGNTIYF TGTGCCAGCAGCTTGGAAGGCAGCCTGGGGAACACCATATATTTT
TRBJ1-1 - TRBD1 TRBV5-8 CASRTPGGRTEAFF TGTGCCAGCAGAACCCCAGGGGGACGAACTGAAGCTTTCTTT
TRBJ2-5 - - TRBV12-5 CASGFQGVETQYF TGTGCTAGTGGTTTCCAGGGTGTCGAGACCCAGTACTTC
TRBJ2-1 - - TRBV10-3 CATDSPSHNEQFF TGTGCCACGGACTCCCCGAGCCACAATGAGCAGTTCTTC
TRBJ1-5 - - TRBV7-8 CASSLVGSRTNQPQHF TGTGCCAGCAGCTTAGTGGGCAGTCGCACCAATCAGCCCCAGCATTTT
TRBJ1-4 - - TRBV7-2 CASSQNSRPTNEKLFF TGTGCCAGCAGCCAAAATTCGAGACCAACTAATGAAAAACTGTTTTTT
TRBJ2-1 - TRBD2 TRBV3-1/TRBV3-2 CASSGTSGSSKQFF TGTGCCAGCAGCGGGACTAGCGGGTCCTCTAAGCAGTTCTTC
TRBJ1-5 - - TRBV15 CATSRDSESNQPQHF TGTGCCACCAGCAGAGACTCAGAATCCAATCAGCCCCAGCATTTT
TRBJ2-2 - - TRBV25-1 CASSDLGTTGELFF TGTGCCAGCAGTGATCTTGGGACCACCGGGGAGCTGTTTTTT